This T cell receptor (beta chain) is drawn from a study of response to subunit inactivated influenza vaccine. The study, taken as a whole, reports: Each seasonal influenza vaccination recruits few new T cells, the authors suggested.

The CDR3 covers 16 residues. Germline V gene data show CDR1 as SGHNT and CDR2 as YENEEA. V shed 0 bases and J shed 10 bases, with 19 bases lying between them. TCRdb re-called the RT-PCR reads with MiXCR, one entry per CDR3 protein. There are approximately 680,000 distinct CDR3 sequences in the sample; about 15% occur only once, and around 10% lies in the top ten. For this clonotype: The antigen remains undetermined.

The chain carries TRBV11-3 and TRBJ2-1; possible D gene TRBD1, 6 bases. Sample: PBMCs from blood, taken roughly 12 days after vaccination. The receptor comes from a man aged 50 to 60 who received an inactivated influenza vaccine. CDR3 coding DNA: TGTGCCAGCAGCTTAGACCGGGACACCCGTCGAAACGAGCAGTTCTTC. The encoded protein is CASSLDRDTRRNEQFF.